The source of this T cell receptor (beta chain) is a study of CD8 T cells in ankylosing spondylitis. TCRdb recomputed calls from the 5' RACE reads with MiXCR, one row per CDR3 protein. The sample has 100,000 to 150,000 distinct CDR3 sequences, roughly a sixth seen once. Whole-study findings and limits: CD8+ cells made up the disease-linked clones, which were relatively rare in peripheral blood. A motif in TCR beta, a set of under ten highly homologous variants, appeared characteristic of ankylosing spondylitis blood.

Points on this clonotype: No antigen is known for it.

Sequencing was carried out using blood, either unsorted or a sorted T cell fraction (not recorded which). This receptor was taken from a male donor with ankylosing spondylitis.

Here the CDR3 reads CASSYGRTSGRPYEQYF. The CDR3 region has the DNA TGTGCCAGCAGTTATGGACGAACTAGCGGGAGGCCTTACGAGCAGTACTTC. The gene calls are TRBV27 and TRBJ2-7; 12 bases are shared with TRBD2. This CDR3 comprises 17 residues. V dropped 4 bases and J dropped 4; count of bases not matched to a gene: 11. In germline, CDR1 is MNHEY, CDR2 SMNVEV (reference sequence).